The clone carrying this T cell receptor beta chain came up many times. Its antigen is currently unknown. The sample is drawn from a study of T cells after yellow fever vaccination. Study details: The SMART-Seq v4 Ultra Low Input method served to prepare the low-cell-number fractions.

A single record per CDR3 protein comes from TCRdb applying MiXCR to the 5' RACE reads. The sample contains fewer than 150,000 distinct CDR3 sequences, around 7.7% of which appear only once. Trimming took 6 bases from V and 1 from J, leaving 9 bases between them. This CDR3 contains 14 residues. Study findings and constraints: The secondary response was weaker, and its peak arrived faster, on day 5 versus 15. In post-booster samples, most primary-vaccination clones reappeared (approximately 96% CD4, nearly 90% CD8).

The material sequenced was CD4+ T cells sorted from PBMCs, taken 5 days after the yellow fever booster vaccination. The chain recombines TRBV12-3 or TRBV12-4 with TRBJ2-2; D remains unclear. This TCR came from a young man who received the YFV17D yellow fever vaccine. The chain's CDR3 is CASRNDGNTGELFF. DNA for the CDR3: TGTGCCAGCAGGAACGACGGGAACACCGGGGAGCTGTTTTTT.